Presented here are 7 T cell receptor beta chains from one specimen sequenced in a study of shared clonotypes between healthy human individuals. Generated by immunoSEQ multiplex PCR, the TCRdb table keeps only in-frame clones and is missing some. Among some 1.5 million clones listed, under 99% were seen once. Material: naive CD4+ T cells sorted from blood. Subset of the sample: CD45RA+ positively selected. These receptors all stem from a man aged 25 to 40 in good health.

The chain links TRBV18 to TRBJ2-7, with 9 bases identical to TRBD2. The junction had 5 bases not matched to a gene; V was cut back by 1 base and J by 4 bases. This CDR3 is 15 amino acids long. Germline values: CDR1 KGHSH, CDR2 LQKENI. The CDR3 DNA reads TGTGCCAGCTCACCACTCTATAGCGGGAGTTACGAGCAGTACTTC. Protein product: CASSPLYSGSYEQYF.

The rearrangement links TRBV5-4 to TRBJ2-2; TRBD2 agrees at 8 bases. V gave up 1 base and J gave up 7 bases; unmatched junction bases: 6. CDR3 length equals 15 residues. The germline CDR1 and CDR2 sequences are SGHNT and YYREEE (reference sequence). Written as DNA, the CDR3 is TGTGCCAGCAGCTTGTCAGCGGGGGTTGGCGGGGAGCTGTTTTTT. Translated, it gives CASSLSAGVGGELFF.

The chain couples TRBV5-6 to TRBJ2-1; a weak D match, TRBD1 (6 bases). CDR1 and CDR2 from the germline V gene are SGHDT and YYEEEE. This CDR3 has 14 residues. V was shortened by 5 bases and J by 9 bases, with 18 bases between the two germline ends. Here the CDR3 reads CASSRFRDKREQFF. CDR3 coding DNA: TGTGCCAGCAGTCGGTTCCGGGACAAACGTGAGCAGTTCTTC.

Comments on this clone: A junction boundary mismatches the germline segment, possibly from a read error. The chain has TRBV4-1 and TRBJ2-2; no firm D call. The CDR3 is 12 amino acids. Germline V gene data show CDR1 as MGHRA and CDR2 as YSYEKL. CDR3: CASSHYTGELFF. Here the CDR3 DNA reads TGCGCCAGCAGCCATTACACAGGGGAGCTGTTTTTT.

This sequence joins TRBV18 and TRBJ2-7; perhaps TRBD1 as D (6 bases). The CDR3 length is 14 residues. CDR1 is KGHSH, CDR2 LQKENI, per germline. Trimming took off 3 bases at V and 6 bases at J, with 15 bases between the two ends. The CDR3 here is CASSPRDQGGEQYF. In DNA, the CDR3 is TGTGCCAGCTCACCGAGGGACCAAGGGGGCGAGCAGTACTTC.

This chain uses TRBV11-2 with TRBJ2-1; no clear D. The ends were cut back, 1 base at V and 3 bases at J, with 10 bases in the middle. From germline, CDR1 is SGHAT and CDR2 FQNNGV. The CDR3 length is 15 residues. CDR3 protein: CASSLGPPDYNEQFF. The DNA of the CDR3 is TGTGCCAGCAGCTTAGGACCTCCTGACTACAATGAGCAGTTCTTC. Combining the CDR3 with reference TRBV11-2 and TRBJ2-1 gives the whole variable domain EAGVAQSPRYKIIEKRQSVAFWCNPISGHATLYWYQQILGQGPKLLIQFQNNGVVDDSQLPKDRFSAERLKGVDSTLKIQPAKLEDSAVYLCASSLGPPDYNEQFFGPGTRLTVL.

The chain employs TRBV19 and TRBJ1-2; D is possibly TRBD1 (5 bases). Trimming took off 3 bases at V and 3 bases at J, with 8 bases between the two ends. Per germline, CDR1 LNHDA and CDR2 SQIVND (reference sequence). The CDR3 contains 13 residues. The CDR3 nucleotides read TGTGCCAGTAGTATCCAGGGTGACTATGGCTACACCTTC. This encodes CASSIQGDYGYTF.